The 25 T cell receptor beta chains below come from one sample, sequenced in a study of control samples from healthy donors and cancer patients. Clones were read by immunoSEQ multiplex PCR, and TCRdb kept only the in-frame ones, dropping some. The sample records fewer than 20,000 clones, about four fifths being singletons. The sample taken for sequencing was PBMCs. These receptors were obtained from a man older than 75 with head and neck cancer.

The chain joins TRBV5-1 to TRBJ2-3, with 8 bases aligning to TRBD2. Germline assignment: CDR1 SGHRS and CDR2 YFSETQ. J gave up 3 bases and V 0 bases, and 9 bases lay outside the gene matches. The CDR3 length is 17 residues. CDR3 in amino acids: CASSLGWGSGVTDTQYF. The CDR3 DNA sequence: TGCGCCAGCAGCTTGGGCTGGGGTAGCGGGGTTACAGATACGCAGTATTTT.

V gene TRBV7-2 combines with J gene TRBJ2-5; TRBD2 agrees at 11 bases. The CDR3 loop spans 15 amino acids. Trimming cost V 5 bases and J 2 bases; bases outside gene matches: 4. The germline gives CDR1 SGHTA, CDR2 FQGNSA. CDR3 nucleotides: TGTGCCAGCAGCCCGATAGCGGGGGGGCAAGAGACCCAGTACTTC. Protein sequence: CASSPIAGGQETQYF.

The V call is TRBV3-1 (or the pseudogene TRBV3-2), the J call TRBJ2-1; D not resolved. Germline V gene lookup returns CDR1 LGHDT and CDR2 YNNKEL (reference sequence). CDR3 length equals 15 residues. Trimming shortened V by 1 base and J by 0 bases, and 7 bases separated the two germline ends. CDR3 nucleotide sequence: TGTGCCAGCAGCCAAGTCCTGAGCTCCTACAATGAGCAGTTCTTC. Protein sequence: CASSQVLSSYNEQFF.

The chain is built from TRBV2 and TRBJ2-7; 9 nucleotides line up with TRBD2. The CDR3 has 14 residues. The J segment lost 4 bases and the V segment lost 4 bases, leaving 5 bases of the junction unmatched. The germline gives CDR1 SNHLY, CDR2 FYNNEI. The CDR3 nucleotides read TGTGCCAGCAGTGCGCGACTAGCGGATTACGAGCAGTACTTC. Translated, it gives CASSARLADYEQYF. The full variable domain, rest sourced from reference TRBV2 and TRBJ2-7, is EPEVTQTPSHQVTQMGQEVILRCVPISNHLYFYWYRQILGQKVEFLVSFYNNEISEKSEIFDDQFSVERPDGSNFTLKIRSTKLEDSAMYFCASSARLADYEQYFGPGTRLTVT.

The chain employs TRBV2 and TRBJ2-1; D might be TRBD2 (5 bases). The CDR3 runs 13 residues. The V gene's germline CDR1 is SNHLY and CDR2 FYNNEI. Trimming removed 2 bases from V and 10 bases from J, with 12 bases in between. The CDR3 nucleotides are TGTGCCAGCAGTGAACGGTTCGGGGTCGAGCAGTTCTTC. Protein product: CASSERFGVEQFF. The full variable domain, rest sourced from reference TRBV2 and TRBJ2-1, is EPEVTQTPSHQVTQMGQEVILRCVPISNHLYFYWYRQILGQKVEFLVSFYNNEISEKSEIFDDQFSVERPDGSNFTLKIRSTKLEDSAMYFCASSERFGVEQFFGPGTRLTVL.

V and J are TRBV19 and TRBJ2-7; perhaps TRBD1 as D (6 bases). Deletions cut 1 base from V and 2 bases from J, with 15 bases between. Germline V gene lookup returns CDR1 LNHDA and CDR2 SQIVND (reference sequence). CDR3 length: 16 residues. DNA of the CDR3: TGTGCCAGTAGTATAGGGGCACAGGGAAGCACCTACGAGCAGTACTTC. This encodes CASSIGAQGSTYEQYF.

This sequence joins TRBV27 and TRBJ1-1; a weak D match, TRBD1 (6 bases). Germline values: CDR1 MNHEY, CDR2 SMNVEV (reference sequence). This CDR3 is 13 amino acids long. Deletions cut 3 bases from V and 11 bases from J, with 16 bases between. This CDR3 reads CASSLGGPTRAFF. The DNA of the CDR3 is TGTGCCAGCAGTTTGGGGGGCCCGACGAGGGCTTTCTTT.

This chain links TRBV7-3 with TRBJ2-3; TRBD2 matches at 9 bases. Trimming cost V 4 bases and J 0 bases; bases outside gene matches: 2. The V gene's germline CDR1 is SGHTA and CDR2 FQGTGA. The CDR3 sequence is 15 residues long. CDR3 nucleotide sequence: TGTGCCAGCAGCTCTAGCGGGGCTAGCACAGATACGCAGTATTTT. It is translated as CASSSSGASTDTQYF.

The chain couples TRBV28 to TRBJ2-1, with 7 bases identical to TRBD2. Germline V gene data show CDR1 as MDHEN and CDR2 as SYDVKM. Trimming removed 2 bases from V and 2 bases from J; junction bases left unmatched: 9. This CDR3 region has 17 residues. The CDR3 loop reads CASSLEPAGDPYNEQFF. The CDR3 DNA reads TGTGCCAGCAGTTTAGAACCCGCGGGGGACCCCTACAATGAGCAGTTCTTC. Combining the CDR3 with reference TRBV28 and TRBJ2-1 gives the whole variable domain DVKVTQSSRYLVKRTGEKVFLECVQDMDHENMFWYRQDPGLGLRLIYFSYDVKMKEKGDIPEGYSVSREKKERFSLILESASTNQTSMYLCASSLEPAGDPYNEQFFGPGTRLTVL.

The rearrangement links TRBV29-1 to TRBJ2-1; unclear D gene. V was trimmed by 4 bases and J by 8 bases, leaving 6 bases between them. CDR3 length: 10 amino acids. Germline V lookup: CDR1 SQVTM, CDR2 ANQGSEA. DNA for the CDR3: TGCAGCGTTGGAGAAGATGAGCAGTTCTTC. Protein product: CSVGEDEQFF.

As DNA, the CDR3 is TGTGCCAGCAGTCCCTCCCGTGCGGGACAGGCCAATCAGCCCCAGCATTTT. Translation: CASSPSRAGQANQPQHF. J is TRBJ1-5 and V is TRBV6-6; 8 bases map to TRBD1. The CDR3 extends over 17 amino acids. With 5 bases clipped from V and 3 bases from J, the junction kept 12 bases outside the gene matches. Germline loops: CDR1 MNHNY, CDR2 SVGAGI (reference sequence).

The chain carries TRBV3-1 (or the pseudogene TRBV3-2) and TRBJ2-2; TRBD1 agrees at 10 bases. J was trimmed by 1 base and V by 5 bases; bases with no gene match: 1. Germline-derived CDR1 and CDR2 are LGHDT and YNNKEL (reference sequence). The CDR3 runs 15 residues. CDR3 in amino acids: CASSGTGVNTGELFF. As DNA, the CDR3 is TGTGCCAGCAGCGGGACAGGGGTGAACACCGGGGAGCTGTTTTTT.

The chain links TRBV18 to TRBJ2-1; 10 nucleotides line up with TRBD2. This CDR3 has 16 amino acids. Trimming at V came to 4 bases and at J to 2 bases, leaving 5 bases not matched to a gene. Germline V gene lookup returns CDR1 KGHSH and CDR2 LQKENI. The CDR3: CASSRLAGEAYNEQFF. The DNA of the CDR3 is TGTGCCAGCTCACGCCTAGCGGGAGAGGCCTACAATGAGCAGTTCTTC.

The V call is TRBV7-2, the J call TRBJ2-7; no definite D call. The germline V gene encodes CDR1 SGHTA and CDR2 FQGNSA. CDR3 length: 14 residues. V was clipped by 1 base and J by 4 bases, with 11 bases between them. The CDR3, as DNA: TGTGCCAGCAGCTTAGGGGCTGAAAAATACGAGCAGTACTTC. Amino acid sequence: CASSLGAEKYEQYF. The full variable domain, completed using reference TRBV7-2 and TRBJ2-7, is GAGVSQSPSNKVTEKGKDVELRCDPISGHTALYWYRQSLGQGLEFLIYFQGNSAPDKSGLPSDRFSAERTGGSVSTLTIQRTQQEDSAVYLCASSLGAEKYEQYFGPGTRLTVT.

The chain has TRBV19 and TRBJ2-5, with 7 bases lining up with TRBD2. With V trimmed by 3 bases and J by 5 bases, 6 bases remained unmatched. Per the germline V gene, CDR1 is LNHDA and CDR2 is SQIVND (reference sequence). The CDR3 length is 14 residues. The DNA of the CDR3 is TGTGCCAGTAGTATCCGGGGGGTAGAGGAGACCCAGTACTTC. Translated, it gives CASSIRGVEETQYF.

This clone was recorded once. The genes are TRBV6-2 or TRBV6-3 and TRBJ1-6; D remains ambiguous. Trimming shortened V by 1 base and J by 7 bases, and 5 bases separated the two germline ends. The CDR3 has 13 amino acids. CDR1 and CDR2 (germline): MNHEY, SVGEGT. CDR3 sequence reads: CASSYFGNSPLHF. DNA of the CDR3: TGTGCCAGCAGTTACTTCGGGAATTCACCCCTCCACTTT.

The rearrangement uses TRBV9 and TRBJ2-1; D unclear. The CDR3 runs 11 residues. V was trimmed by 0 bases and J by 6 bases, leaving 1 base between them. The V gene's germline CDR1 is SGDLS and CDR2 YYNGEE. The CDR3 nucleotides read TGTGCCAGCAGCGTAGCCAATGAGCAGTTCTTC. As protein: CASSVANEQFF.

This clone was observed a few times. The rearrangement links TRBV27 to TRBJ2-3; the D gene could be TRBD1 or TRBD2 (5 bases each). The CDR3 covers 14 residues. Germline lookup yields CDR1 MNHEY and CDR2 SMNVEV (reference sequence). Trimming took off 8 bases at V and 7 bases at J, with 19 bases between the two ends. The CDR3 nucleotides are TGTGCCAGCGGAGAGGGGACCTTCAGACATACGCAGTATTTT. Translating it yields CASGEGTFRHTQYF.

This rearrangement joins TRBV9 to TRBJ1-1, with TRBD1 as a possible D gene (6 bases). The V end was cut by 0 bases, the J end by 4 bases, with 7 bases between. The CDR3 spans 13 residues. The germline V gene has CDR1 SGDLS and CDR2 YYNGEE. The CDR3 spells CASSVGTATEAFF. The CDR3, as DNA: TGTGCCAGCAGCGTAGGGACAGCCACTGAAGCTTTCTTT.

This clone was counted once. The chain is built from TRBV10-3 and TRBJ1-2; weak D call: TRBD1 (5 bases). V was shortened by 3 bases and J by 7 bases, with 6 bases between the two germline ends. Looked up from germline, CDR1 is ENHRY and CDR2 is SYGVKD. The CDR3 has 11 residues. CDR3 amino acids: CAISDGGGYTF. In nucleotides, the CDR3 is TGTGCCATCAGTGATGGGGGTGGCTACACCTTC.

There are a few counts of this clone. V usage is TRBV6-2 or TRBV6-3 and J usage is TRBJ2-2; D gene uncertain. The CDR3 is made up of 14 amino acids. Looked up from germline, CDR1 is MNHEY and CDR2 is SVGEGT. V was shortened by 5 bases and J by 2 bases, with 9 bases between the two germline ends. This CDR3 reads CASSATSNTGELFF. As DNA, the CDR3 is TGTGCCAGCAGTGCCACCTCCAACACCGGGGAGCTGTTTTTT.

The rearrangement joins TRBV5-4 to TRBJ2-7; 8 bases line up with TRBD2. V trimming: 0 bases; J trimming: 1 base; junction bases outside the gene matches: 3. The germline CDR1 and CDR2 sequences are SGHNT and YYREEE (reference sequence). CDR3 length: 15 residues. CDR3 sequence reads: CASSLGAGASYEQYF. The CDR3 bases are TGTGCCAGCAGCTTGGGAGCGGGGGCGTCCTACGAGCAGTACTTC.

The chain uses TRBV18 and TRBJ1-2; the D gene is possibly TRBD1 (5 bases). This CDR3 has 15 amino acids. The germline V gene encodes CDR1 KGHSH and CDR2 LQKENI. V was pared by 0 bases and J by 3 bases, with 11 bases between. CDR3 in DNA: TGTGCCAGCTCACCACCTGGCAGGGTGCACTATGGCTACACCTTC. Translation: CASSPPGRVHYGYTF.

V usage is TRBV6-5 and J usage is TRBJ2-7, with 8 bases identical to TRBD1. This CDR3 spans 12 amino acids. Germline-derived CDR1 and CDR2 are MNHEY and SVGAGI. Trimming at V came to 10 bases and at J to 2 bases, leaving 4 bases not matched to a gene. The CDR3 DNA sequence: TGTGCCATAGGGGACAGGACCTACGAGCAGTACTTC. Translation: CAIGDRTYEQYF.

CDR3 loop: CSASSTAEAFF. In DNA form, the CDR3 reads TGCAGTGCTAGTAGCACAGCTGAAGCTTTCTTT. The chain couples TRBV20-1 to TRBJ1-1; D unclear. Germline lookup yields CDR1 DFQATT and CDR2 SNEGSKA (reference sequence). The CDR3 contains 11 residues. Trimming left V 3 bases short and J 6 bases short, with 8 bases between.